Described below is a single T cell receptor beta chain sequence and its context. Authors' processing steps: Nucleated cell counts were estimated from reference gene primer amplification. Using immunoSEQ multiplex PCR, the repertoire was profiled, and TCRdb retains in-frame clones only, with some absent. V, J and clone size derive from that table, while D and trimming were established from the DNA sequence. The repertoire consists of about 88,000 clones, with around 91% occurring once and the leading ten covering 6.7%. This sample stems from a study of blood T cell repertoires in COVID-19. As for the study in general: Italy, Spain and the United States were the sources of the convalescent and acute COVID-19 samples. PBMCs, B-cell-depleted T cells, or T cells provided the cDNA or gDNA that made up the material.

Germline CDR1 is MNHNY and CDR2 is SVGAGI (reference sequence). Trimming pared 0 bases from V and 0 bases from J, leaving 8 bases between. This CDR3 is built from 15 residues. Patients in Seattle were enrolled during active infection, then followed longitudinally. Material for sequencing was peripheral blood. The clonotype originates from a man between 18 and 29 years old with COVID-19, enrolled during active disease. The chain has TRBV6-6 and TRBJ1-1; D is undetermined. The DNA for the CDR3 is TGTGCCAGCAGTTACTCGAGACTGATGAACACTGAAGCTTTCTTT. It yields the protein CASSYSRLMNTEAFF.